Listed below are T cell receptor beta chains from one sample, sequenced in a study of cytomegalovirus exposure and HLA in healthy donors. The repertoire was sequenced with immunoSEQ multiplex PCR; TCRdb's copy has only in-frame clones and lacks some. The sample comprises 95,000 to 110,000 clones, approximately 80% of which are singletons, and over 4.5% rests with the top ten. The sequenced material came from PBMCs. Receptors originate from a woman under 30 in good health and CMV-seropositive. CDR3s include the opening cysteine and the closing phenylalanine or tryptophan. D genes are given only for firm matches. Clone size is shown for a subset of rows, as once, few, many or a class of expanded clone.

CASRVGDSREKLFF TGTGCCAGCAGGGTGGGGGACAGTAGGGAAAAACTGTTTTTT TRBJ1-4 few 14 TRBV2 TRBD1
CASSPHYAGGPMNEQFF TGTGCCAGCAGTCCACATTATGCGGGAGGGCCAATGAATGAGCAGTTCTTC TRBJ2-1 NA 17 TRBV27 TRBD2
CASSLGDFYGYTF TGTGCCAGCTCACTGGGGGACTTTTATGGCTACACCTTC TRBJ1-2 once 13 TRBV18 NA
CASSLSTSGSTDTQYF TGTGCCAGCAGCTTAAGTACTAGCGGAAGCACAGATACGCAGTATTTT TRBJ2-3 NA 16 TRBV7-9 TRBD2
CASSPRGAGPFGQPQHF TGTGCCAGCAGCCCAAGGGGTGCAGGGCCCTTTGGACAGCCCCAGCATTTT TRBJ1-5 NA 17 TRBV7-2 NA
CASSPNSGQWTDTQYF TGTGCCAGCAGCCCAAATTCGGGACAGTGGACAGATACGCAGTATTTT TRBJ2-3 NA 16 TRBV7-9 TRBD1
CASSVWTSGSDEQYF TGTGCCAGCAGTGTCTGGACTAGCGGGAGCGACGAGCAGTACTTC TRBJ2-7 NA 15 TRBV25-1 TRBD2
CASSHATGTEAFF TGTGCCAGCAGCCATGCGACAGGGACTGAAGCTTTCTTT TRBJ1-1 NA 13 TRBV14 TRBD1
CASSPGEVSFNTQYF TGTGCCAGTAGTCCGGGAGAGGTGTCATTTAATACGCAGTATTTT TRBJ2-3 NA 15 TRBV19 NA
CASSMGGQETQYF TGTGCCAGCAGCATGGGGGGGCAGGAGACCCAGTACTTC TRBJ2-5 few 13 TRBV13 NA
CASSESGNEQFF TGTGCCAGCAGTGAAAGCGGGAATGAGCAGTTCTTC TRBJ2-1 NA 12 TRBV6-1 NA
CASSPGTSNRPEQYF TGTGCCAGCTCACCAGGGACATCAAACCGGCCCGAGCAGTACTTC TRBJ2-7 NA 15 TRBV18 NA
CASSIGGLGAFF TGTGCCAGTAGTATTGGGGGACTCGGCGCTTTCTTT TRBJ1-1 once 12 TRBV19 NA
CASGAGKGIQYSPLHF TGTGCCAGCGGGGCGGGGAAAGGGATACAGTACTCACCCCTCCACTTT TRBJ1-6 NA 16 TRBV2 NA
CASSLGGQVTEAFF TGTGCCAGCAGTTTGGGGGGGCAGGTCACTGAAGCTTTCTTT TRBJ1-1 NA 14 TRBV2 NA
CASSVGGSTYEQYF TGTGCCAGCAGCGTAGGGGGCTCCACTTACGAGCAGTACTTC TRBJ2-7 NA 14 TRBV9 NA
CASSWAQGAIGYTF TGTGCCAGCAGCTGGGCACAGGGGGCGATTGGCTACACCTTC TRBJ1-2 once 14 TRBV5-8 TRBD1
CASSQATTGLDDIQYF TGCGCCAGCAGCCAAGCGACGACAGGCCTGGATGACATTCAGTACTTC TRBJ2-4 NA 16 TRBV4-1 NA
CARSLHGQGYGYTF TGTGCCAGGAGCTTACACGGACAGGGGTATGGCTACACCTTC TRBJ1-2 NA 14 TRBV7-3 TRBD1
CASSLVGGGYTF TGTGCCAGCAGCTTAGTCGGGGGTGGCTACACCTTC TRBJ1-2 NA 12 TRBV7-8 NA
CASSPVAAEYEQYF TGTGCCAGCAGCCCGGTAGCGGCTGAGTACGAGCAGTACTTC TRBJ2-7 NA 14 TRBV6-5 NA
CASSLLEAGELFF TGTGCCAGCAGTTTACTGGAGGCCGGGGAGCTGTTTTTT TRBJ2-2 NA 13 TRBV28 NA
CASSETFSGNEQFF TGTGCCAGCAGTGAGACATTTAGCGGGAATGAGCAGTTCTTC TRBJ2-1 NA 14 TRBV6-1 TRBD2
CASSPPKKQGNYGYTF TGTGCCAGCTCACCACCAAAGAAACAGGGGAACTATGGCTACACCTTC TRBJ1-2 NA 16 TRBV18 TRBD1
CAWRTGGDGYTF TGTGCCTGGAGGACAGGGGGGGATGGCTACACCTTC TRBJ1-2 NA 12 TRBV30 TRBD1
CASSYRGQGTYGYTF TGTGCCAGCAGTTACAGGGGACAGGGGACGTATGGCTACACCTTC TRBJ1-2 NA 15 TRBV6-5 TRBD1
CASSLETSGLSTDTQYF TGCGCCAGCAGCTTGGAGACTAGCGGCCTTAGCACAGATACGCAGTATTTT TRBJ2-3 NA 17 TRBV5-1 TRBD2
CASSSQDGVYEQYF TGTGCCAGCAGCTCACAAGACGGGGTGTACGAGCAGTACTTC TRBJ2-7 NA 14 TRBV7-8 NA
CASSLLAEIYGYTF TGTGCCAGCAGTTTATTGGCGGAAATTTATGGCTACACCTTC TRBJ1-2 NA 14 TRBV28 NA
CASRGQGATNEKLFF TGTGCCAGCAGGGGGCAGGGTGCAACTAATGAAAAACTGTTTTTT TRBJ1-4 NA 15 TRBV6-5 NA
CASSPLAGGPGELFF TGTGCCAGCAGCCCGCTAGCGGGAGGGCCCGGGGAGCTGTTTTTT TRBJ2-2 NA 15 TRBV5-4 TRBD2
CASRRQGVNEQYF TGTGCCAGCAGGCGACAGGGTGTGAACGAGCAGTACTTC TRBJ2-7 NA 13 TRBV28 TRBD1